This TCR beta chain came from a study of blood T cell repertoires in COVID-19. The wider study: COVID-19 samples, acute and convalescent, were from the United States, Italy and Spain. Nucleic acid was either cDNA or gDNA, and it came from T cells, B-cell-depleted T cells, or PBMCs.

V trimming: 3 bases; J trimming: 1 base; junction bases outside the gene matches: 10. CDR1 SGHVS and CDR2 FQNEAQ come from the germline V gene. The CDR3 totals 17 residues. In the source study's methods: Reference gene primer amplification in the assay estimated nucleated cell counts. Assay used: immunoSEQ multiplex PCR; TCRdb lists only in-frame clones, some missing. From that table come the V and J calls and clone size; the DNA was used to work out D and trimming. The table shows 200,000 or so clones, with 80% to 90% occurring only once. This TCR came from a man older than 75 with acute or convalescent COVID-19. The sequenced sample consisted of peripheral blood. The rearrangement links TRBV7-8 to TRBJ2-5; 8 nucleotides line up with TRBD2. CDR3 in DNA: TGTGCCAGCAGCTTTCGGGGGGGCCCCGCCCTCCAAGAGACCCAGTACTTC. Translated, it gives CASSFRGGPALQETQYF. Drawing the rest from reference TRBV7-8 and TRBJ2-5, the complete variable domain is GAGVSQSPRYKVAKRGQDVALRCDPISGHVSLFWYQQALGQGPEFLTYFQNEAQLDKSGLPSDRFFAERPEGSVSTLKIQRTQQEDSAVYLCASSFRGGPALQETQYFGPGTRLLVL.